This entry lists 15 T cell receptor beta chains sequenced from one sample in a study of cytomegalovirus exposure and HLA in healthy donors. PCR involved 60 Vbeta and 13 Jbeta primers. Profiling relied on immunoSEQ multiplex PCR, and the TCRdb table lists in-frame clones only, not all of them. The sample shows more than 150,000 clones, approximately 81% of them seen only once. The source material was PBMCs. The source of these receptors is a man aged 45-65 years in good health and CMV-seronegative.

The chain couples TRBV2 to TRBJ1-2, with D possibly matching TRBD1 (5 bases). V lost 10 bases, J lost 2 bases, and 14 bases lay in between. The length of the CDR3 is 13 residues. Germline V gene lookup returns CDR1 SNHLY and CDR2 FYNNEI. This CDR3 reads CATQRGGNYGYTF. The CDR3 DNA reads TGTGCCACTCAACGGGGGGGAAACTATGGCTACACCTTC.

This clone was counted between two and nine times. V gene TRBV5-1 combines with J gene TRBJ2-1; TRBD1 might be the D (6 bases). The CDR3 spans 15 residues. Trimming stripped 4 bases from V and 7 bases from J, with 18 bases between. In germline, CDR1 is SGHRS, CDR2 YFSETQ. Here the CDR3 DNA reads TGCGCCAGCAGCCCGACAGGTTCCCTACAAAATGAGCAGTTCTTC. This gives the protein CASSPTGSLQNEQFF.

V gene TRBV7-9 combines with J gene TRBJ1-2; TRBD1 is a possible D gene (6 bases). V was trimmed by 4 bases and J by 4 bases, leaving 22 bases between them. The CDR3 is 17 amino acids. Germline CDR1 SEHNR, CDR2 FQNEAQ (reference sequence). The CDR3 region is CASSWDRGGGYLYGYTF. The CDR3 coding sequence is TGTGCCAGCAGCTGGGATCGTGGGGGCGGATACCTCTATGGCTACACCTTC.

V is TRBV11-2 and J is TRBJ2-7, with 11 bases matching TRBD1. J was trimmed by 1 base and V by 5 bases; bases with no gene match: 4. CDR1 SGHAT and CDR2 FQNNGV come from the germline V gene. CDR3 length equals 15 residues. CDR3 bases: TGTGCCAGCAGCCCTGGGACAGGGGGATCCTACGAGCAGTACTTC. Translated, it gives CASSPGTGGSYEQYF.

This clone was picked up a small number of times. The chain uses TRBV4-1 and TRBJ1-5; no firm D call. Germline V gene sequence: CDR1 MGHRA, CDR2 YSYEKL. Trimming removed 0 bases from V and 9 bases from J, with 9 bases in between. The CDR3 has 13 residues. The CDR3: CASSQERPGPQHF. Written as DNA, the CDR3 is TGCGCCAGCAGCCAAGAACGCCCCGGGCCCCAGCATTTT.

CDR3 in amino acids: CASSRDSNSPLHF. CDR3 DNA: TGTGCCAGCAGCCGGGACAGTAATTCACCCCTCCACTTT. V and J are TRBV11-3 and TRBJ1-6, with TRBD1 matching 7 bases. The CDR3 contains 13 residues. After removal of 5 bases from V and 6 bases from J, the junction contained 1 base not matched to a gene. Germline assignment: CDR1 SGHNT and CDR2 YENEEA.

J is TRBJ2-5 and V is TRBV7-2, with 7 bases that match TRBD1. Matching the DNA end better, TRBJ2-7 makes the J call doubtful. The CDR3 has 15 amino acids. Germline V CDR1 and CDR2: SGHTA, FQGNSA. DNA of the CDR3: TGTGCCAGCAACCGGGACAGCCTTACCCCTTACGAGCAGTACTTC. Protein sequence: CASNRDSLTPYEQYF.

The chain employs TRBV30 and TRBJ2-5; a possible D gene is TRBD2 (6 bases). TRBJ2-7 matches the DNA end more closely, so the J call is doubtful. CDR3 length: 13 residues. CDR1 GTSNPN and CDR2 SVGIG come from the germline V gene (reference sequence). CDR3 in amino acids: CAWGDGSSYEQYF. The DNA of the CDR3 is TGTGCCTGGGGGGACGGGAGCTCCTACGAGCAGTACTTC.

The rearrangement joins TRBV2 to TRBJ2-6; tentative D call: TRBD1 (6 bases). With 5 bases removed from V and 2 bases from J, the gap between germline ends came to 10 bases. Germline values: CDR1 SNHLY, CDR2 FYNNEI. The CDR3 loop spans 15 amino acids. The CDR3 loop is CASSRRTAGANVLTF. The CDR3 DNA reads as TGTGCCAGCAGTAGACGGACAGCTGGGGCCAACGTCCTGACTTTC.

This clone was recorded once. The V gene is TRBV4-3, the J gene TRBJ2-1; 12 bases fit TRBD1. Germline-derived CDR1 and CDR2 are LGHNA and YSLEER. Trimming cost V 5 bases and J 8 bases; bases outside gene matches: 7. CDR3 size: 15 residues. CDR3 region: CASSVYGTGGDEQFF. CDR3 DNA sequence: TGCGCCAGCAGCGTTTACGGGACAGGGGGCGATGAGCAGTTCTTC.

The J gene is TRBJ2-7, the V gene TRBV27, with a possible D match to TRBD1 (6 bases). V was trimmed by 2 bases and J by 2 bases, leaving 13 bases between them. This CDR3 is built from 15 residues. CDR1 is MNHEY and CDR2 is SMNVEV in the germline V gene (reference sequence). This CDR3 reads CASSLRRDKPYEQYF. The CDR3 bases are TGTGCCAGCAGTTTACGCCGGGACAAGCCCTACGAGCAGTACTTC.

V is TRBV27 and J is TRBJ2-1; weak D call: TRBD2 (7 bases). Trimming cost V 5 bases and J 9 bases, with 20 bases left between them. The CDR3 runs 15 residues. The germline CDR1 and CDR2 sequences are MNHEY and SMNVEV (reference sequence). CDR3 DNA: TGTGCCAGCAGTCTGGGGGGGGCGGGGCGTGGTGAGCAGTTCTTC. It translates to CASSLGGAGRGEQFF.

CDR3: CASSVGLAAENEQFF. The CDR3 DNA is TGTGCCAGCAGCGTGGGACTAGCAGCCGAGAATGAGCAGTTCTTC. The chain joins TRBV11-1 to TRBJ2-1; 9 bases agree with TRBD2. V lost 5 bases, J lost 7 bases, and 9 bases stayed unmatched. This CDR3 contains 15 residues. Germline V gives CDR1 SGHAT, CDR2 FQDESV (reference sequence).

This rearrangement joins TRBV27 to TRBJ1-5; the D is unclear. CDR3 length: 15 amino acids. Germline CDR1 MNHEY, CDR2 SMNVEV (reference sequence). V lost 2 bases, J lost 4 bases, and 12 bases lay in between. The CDR3 DNA reads TGTGCCAGCAGTTTAACGGCAGGTCTAAATCAGCCCCAGCATTTT. This encodes CASSLTAGLNQPQHF.

The chain has TRBV7-2 and TRBJ1-2, with TRBD1 matching over 7 bases. The germline V gene encodes CDR1 SGHTA and CDR2 FQGNSA. This CDR3 comprises 14 residues. V lost 6 bases, J lost 3 bases, and 7 bases stayed unmatched. CDR3 nucleotides: TGTGCCAGCAGTCCCACCGGGACAGACTATGGCTACACCTTC. Amino acid sequence: CASSPTGTDYGYTF.